These T cell receptor beta chains were read from a single sample in a study of shared clonotypes between healthy human individuals. Sequencing was performed with immunoSEQ multiplex PCR; in TCRdb, only in-frame clones are kept and a portion is missing. The top ten clones hold more than 1.5% of a sample with about 2.2 million clones, around 93% of them seen once. Sequenced input: naive CD8+ T cells from PBMCs. Every receptor here comes from a man between 18 and 29 years old in good health. Some clones in this sample may be carry-over from other donors' samples. Both conserved end residues are part of each CDR3. A D gene is named only where the DNA matches it firmly. Not all rows give a size; the values are once, few, many and, for expanded clones, a class.

v_call: TRBV7-9
clone_size: NA
d_call: NA
j_call: TRBJ2-1
cdr3_aa: CASSSDQLREQFF
cdr3_nt: TGTGCCAGCAGCTCGGACCAATTGCGTGAGCAGTTCTTC

v_call: TRBV5-4
clone_size: once
d_call: NA
j_call: TRBJ2-1
cdr3_aa: CASSSGLDYNEQFF
cdr3_nt: TGTGCCAGCAGCTCGGGACTCGATTACAATGAGCAGTTCTTC

v_call: TRBV14
clone_size: NA
d_call: TRBD2
j_call: TRBJ2-7
cdr3_aa: CASSQVAGEPYEQYF
cdr3_nt: TGTGCCAGCAGCCAGGTGGCGGGAGAGCCCTACGAGCAGTACTTC

v_call: TRBV7-6
clone_size: NA
d_call: NA
j_call: TRBJ1-2
cdr3_aa: CASSDQGRNYGYTF
cdr3_nt: TGTGCCAGCAGCGACCAGGGCAGAAACTATGGCTACACCTTC

v_call: TRBV29-1
clone_size: once
d_call: NA
j_call: TRBJ2-7
cdr3_aa: CSVETGRWDSYEQYF
cdr3_nt: TGCAGCGTTGAAACGGGACGGTGGGACTCCTACGAGCAGTACTTC

v_call: TRBV30
clone_size: NA
d_call: TRBD2
j_call: TRBJ2-7
cdr3_aa: CAWSVSDWGMGTSGFYEQYF
cdr3_nt: TGTGCCTGGAGTGTTTCTGATTGGGGTATGGGGACTAGTGGGTTCTACGAGCAGTACTTC

v_call: TRBV27
clone_size: NA
d_call: NA
j_call: TRBJ2-2
cdr3_aa: CASRIGINTGELFF
cdr3_nt: TGTGCCAGCAGAATAGGCATTAACACCGGGGAGCTGTTTTTT

v_call: TRBV13
clone_size: few
d_call: NA
j_call: TRBJ2-4
cdr3_aa: CASSLQGPKNIQYF
cdr3_nt: TGTGCCAGCAGCTTACAGGGGCCCAAAAACATTCAGTACTTC

v_call: TRBV15
clone_size: once
d_call: TRBD1
j_call: TRBJ1-5
cdr3_aa: CATSREYRGLWSNQPQHF
cdr3_nt: TGTGCCACCAGCAGGGAGTACAGGGGGCTCTGGAGCAATCAGCCCCAGCATTTT

v_call: TRBV6-1
clone_size: NA
d_call: NA
j_call: TRBJ1-2
cdr3_aa: CAIGIYTF
cdr3_nt: TGTGCCATCGGTATCTACACCTTC

v_call: TRBV4-2
clone_size: NA
d_call: TRBD1
j_call: TRBJ2-7
cdr3_aa: CASSQIRTGAYEQYF
cdr3_nt: TGTGCCAGCAGCCAGATCCGGACAGGGGCATACGAGCAGTACTTC

v_call: TRBV5-1
clone_size: NA
d_call: NA
j_call: TRBJ1-2
cdr3_aa: CASSLAGTKNYGYTF
cdr3_nt: TGCGCCAGCAGCTTGGCCGGGACGAAGAACTATGGCTACACCTTC

v_call: TRBV5-1
clone_size: NA
d_call: NA
j_call: TRBJ2-3
cdr3_aa: CASSPGTYTQYF
cdr3_nt: TGCGCCAGCAGCCCGGGGACGTATACGCAGTATTTT

v_call: TRBV11-2
clone_size: NA
d_call: TRBD1
j_call: TRBJ1-1
cdr3_aa: CASSPRQGGTEAFF
cdr3_nt: TGTGCCAGCAGCCCTCGACAGGGTGGCACTGAAGCTTTCTTT

v_call: TRBV5-1
clone_size: NA
d_call: NA
j_call: TRBJ2-7
cdr3_aa: CASSSSTRDLPWEQYF
cdr3_nt: TGCGCCAGCAGCTCATCAACGCGGGACCTACCATGGGAGCAGTACTTC

v_call: TRBV6-1
clone_size: NA
d_call: NA
j_call: TRBJ1-2
cdr3_aa: CASSSRGEYGYTF
cdr3_nt: TGTGCCAGCAGTTCTAGGGGGGAGTATGGCTACACCTTC

v_call: TRBV14
clone_size: NA
d_call: NA
j_call: TRBJ2-7
cdr3_aa: CASSQVGLIYEQYF
cdr3_nt: TGTGCCAGCAGCCAAGTGGGACTGATATACGAGCAGTACTTC

v_call: TRBV9
clone_size: NA
d_call: TRBD1
j_call: TRBJ1-2
cdr3_aa: CASSVARTGDSAGYGYTF
cdr3_nt: TGTGCCAGCAGCGTAGCTAGGACAGGAGACTCGGCTGGCTATGGCTACACCTTC

v_call: TRBV19
clone_size: NA
d_call: NA
j_call: TRBJ1-1
cdr3_aa: CASNQGPNTEAFF
cdr3_nt: TGTGCCAGTAATCAGGGCCCGAACACTGAAGCTTTCTTT

v_call: TRBV6-6
clone_size: NA
d_call: NA
j_call: TRBJ2-1
cdr3_aa: CASSYLSGDPYNEQFF
cdr3_nt: TGTGCCAGCAGTTACCTCTCCGGGGACCCCTACAATGAGCAGTTCTTC

v_call: TRBV30
clone_size: NA
d_call: NA
j_call: TRBJ2-1
cdr3_aa: CAWSVPLTQKGYNEQFF
cdr3_nt: TGTGCCTGGAGTGTACCTTTAACCCAGAAGGGCTACAATGAGCAGTTCTTC

v_call: TRBV4-1
clone_size: NA
d_call: TRBD1
j_call: TRBJ1-1
cdr3_aa: CASSQLPGTGRSGTEAFF
cdr3_nt: TGCGCCAGCAGCCAATTGCCCGGGACAGGGAGAAGCGGGACTGAAGCTTTCTTT

v_call: TRBV7-9
clone_size: NA
d_call: NA
j_call: TRBJ2-3
cdr3_aa: CASSLDGRDTQYF
cdr3_nt: TGTGCCAGCAGCTTAGACGGGAGAGATACGCAGTATTTT

v_call: TRBV9
clone_size: NA
d_call: NA
j_call: TRBJ2-7
cdr3_aa: CASSAAGGRETHEQYF
cdr3_nt: TGTGCCAGCAGCGCTGCCGGGGGGCGGGAGACCCACGAGCAGTACTTC

v_call: TRBV19
clone_size: NA
d_call: TRBD2
j_call: TRBJ2-2
cdr3_aa: CASSVLAGGVGELFF
cdr3_nt: TGTGCCAGTAGTGTACTAGCGGGAGGGGTCGGGGAGCTGTTTTTT

v_call: TRBV14
clone_size: NA
d_call: NA
j_call: TRBJ1-2
cdr3_aa: CASSQDLRGEDGYTF
cdr3_nt: TGTGCCAGCAGCCAAGATTTGCGAGGGGAGGACGGCTACACCTTC

v_call: TRBV27
clone_size: NA
d_call: TRBD1
j_call: TRBJ2-5
cdr3_aa: CASSWTGRIETQYF
cdr3_nt: TGTGCCAGCAGTTGGACAGGGCGTATCGAGACCCAGTACTTC

v_call: TRBV4-1
clone_size: NA
d_call: NA
j_call: TRBJ2-1
cdr3_aa: CASSQARGDDEQFF
cdr3_nt: TGCGCCAGCAGCCAAGCCAGGGGGGATGATGAGCAGTTCTTC

v_call: TRBV27
clone_size: NA
d_call: NA
j_call: TRBJ2-1
cdr3_aa: CASTPLLDYRQFF
cdr3_nt: TGTGCCAGCACCCCTCTACTAGACTATAGGCAGTTCTTC

v_call: TRBV5-5
clone_size: NA
d_call: TRBD1
j_call: TRBJ1-1
cdr3_aa: CASSLSRGHGSEAFF
cdr3_nt: TGTGCCAGCAGCTTAAGTAGGGGGCACGGAAGTGAAGCTTTCTTT

v_call: TRBV13
clone_size: NA
d_call: TRBD2
j_call: TRBJ2-3
cdr3_aa: CASSLGGTSGRSDTQYF
cdr3_nt: TGTGCCAGCAGCTTAGGTGGGACTAGCGGAAGGTCAGATACGCAGTATTTT

v_call: TRBV7-9
clone_size: NA
d_call: TRBD1
j_call: TRBJ2-7
cdr3_aa: CASSNWDRSSYEQYF
cdr3_nt: TGTGCCAGCAGCAACTGGGACAGAAGCTCCTACGAGCAGTACTTC

v_call: TRBV7-9
clone_size: NA
d_call: NA
j_call: TRBJ2-7
cdr3_aa: CASRTGSYEQYF
cdr3_nt: TGTGCCAGCAGAACCGGCTCCTACGAGCAGTACTTC

v_call: TRBV7-8
clone_size: NA
d_call: NA
j_call: TRBJ2-7
cdr3_aa: CASSLARSYEQYF
cdr3_nt: TGTGCCAGCAGCTTAGCGCGCAGCTACGAGCAGTACTTC

v_call: TRBV5-8
clone_size: NA
d_call: NA
j_call: TRBJ2-1
cdr3_aa: CASSPGTFQSNEQFF
cdr3_nt: TGTGCCAGCAGCCCCGGGACTTTCCAATCCAATGAGCAGTTCTTC

v_call: TRBV19
clone_size: NA
d_call: NA
j_call: TRBJ2-7
cdr3_aa: CASKTRERPYEQYF
cdr3_nt: TGTGCCAGTAAAACCAGGGAACGACCCTACGAGCAGTACTTC

v_call: TRBV19
clone_size: NA
d_call: NA
j_call: TRBJ1-5
cdr3_aa: CASSTWSYSNQPQHF
cdr3_nt: TGTGCCAGTAGTACATGGAGCTATAGCAATCAGCCCCAGCATTTT

v_call: TRBV4-2
clone_size: NA
d_call: NA
j_call: TRBJ1-5
cdr3_aa: CASSQETASNQPQHF
cdr3_nt: TGTGCCAGCAGCCAAGAAACCGCCTCAAATCAGCCCCAGCATTTT

v_call: TRBV27
clone_size: NA
d_call: TRBD2
j_call: TRBJ2-3
cdr3_aa: CASSWGLAGESDTQYF
cdr3_nt: TGTGCCAGCAGTTGGGGACTAGCGGGAGAATCAGATACGCAGTATTTT

v_call: TRBV11-2
clone_size: NA
d_call: TRBD2
j_call: TRBJ2-1
cdr3_aa: CASSLGPSGSVNEQFF
cdr3_nt: TGTGCCAGCAGCTTAGGGCCTAGCGGGAGCGTCAATGAGCAGTTCTTC

v_call: TRBV27
clone_size: NA
d_call: NA
j_call: TRBJ2-7
cdr3_aa: CASGGGPYEQYF
cdr3_nt: TGTGCCAGCGGGGGGGGGCCCTACGAGCAGTACTTC

v_call: TRBV5-1
clone_size: NA
d_call: TRBD2
j_call: TRBJ2-7
cdr3_aa: CASSSGGRASYEQYF
cdr3_nt: TGCGCCAGCAGCTCGGGAGGGAGGGCCAGTTACGAGCAGTACTTC

v_call: TRBV11-2
clone_size: once
d_call: TRBD1
j_call: TRBJ2-7
cdr3_aa: CASRAQGAGYEQYF
cdr3_nt: TGTGCCAGCAGAGCACAGGGGGCGGGGTACGAGCAGTACTTC

v_call: TRBV7-9
clone_size: NA
d_call: NA
j_call: TRBJ1-1
cdr3_aa: CASSLVLPDTEAFF
cdr3_nt: TGTGCCAGCAGCTTAGTTTTGCCTGACACTGAAGCTTTCTTT

v_call: TRBV15
clone_size: NA
d_call: NA
j_call: TRBJ2-5
cdr3_aa: CATSSAPWTYQETQYF
cdr3_nt: TGTGCCACCAGCAGCGCGCCGTGGACGTACCAAGAGACCCAGTACTTC

v_call: TRBV5-6
clone_size: NA
d_call: TRBD2
j_call: TRBJ2-3
cdr3_aa: CASSLVGLAGGDTQYF
cdr3_nt: TGTGCCAGCAGCTTGGTTGGTCTAGCGGGAGGAGATACGCAGTATTTT

v_call: TRBV6-1
clone_size: NA
d_call: NA
j_call: TRBJ2-7
cdr3_aa: CASSEVQGRLHEQYF
cdr3_nt: TGTGCCAGCAGTGAAGTTCAGGGGAGGCTTCACGAGCAGTACTTC

v_call: TRBV27
clone_size: NA
d_call: TRBD2
j_call: TRBJ2-1
cdr3_aa: CASSFNGRAENEQFF
cdr3_nt: TGTGCCAGCAGTTTCAACGGGAGGGCCGAGAATGAGCAGTTCTTC

v_call: TRBV19
clone_size: once
d_call: TRBD2
j_call: TRBJ2-7
cdr3_aa: CASSTSGVSYEQYF
cdr3_nt: TGTGCCAGTAGTACGAGCGGGGTCTCCTACGAGCAGTACTTC

v_call: TRBV6-1
clone_size: NA
d_call: TRBD1
j_call: TRBJ1-1
cdr3_aa: CASSDLLGQGAFF
cdr3_nt: TGTGCCAGCAGTGACTTACTTGGACAGGGGGCTTTCTTT

v_call: TRBV4-2
clone_size: NA
d_call: TRBD2
j_call: TRBJ2-5
cdr3_aa: CASSQNPGLAGVETQYF
cdr3_nt: TGTGCCAGCAGCCAAAACCCGGGACTAGCGGGAGTAGAGACCCAGTACTTC

v_call: TRBV5-1
clone_size: once
d_call: TRBD2
j_call: TRBJ2-2
cdr3_aa: CASSEAGTGELFF
cdr3_nt: TGCGCCAGCAGCGAAGCGGGGACCGGGGAGCTGTTTTTT

v_call: TRBV6-5
clone_size: NA
d_call: NA
j_call: TRBJ2-3
cdr3_aa: CASTGTRSPDTQYF
cdr3_nt: TGTGCCAGCACCGGGACACGATCGCCAGATACGCAGTATTTT

v_call: TRBV27
clone_size: NA
d_call: NA
j_call: TRBJ1-1
cdr3_aa: CASSLRTPNTEAFF
cdr3_nt: TGTGCCAGCAGTCTTCGGACACCAAACACTGAAGCTTTCTTT

v_call: TRBV15
clone_size: NA
d_call: NA
j_call: TRBJ2-5
cdr3_aa: CATAFGQGNRETQYF
cdr3_nt: TGTGCCACCGCCTTCGGGCAGGGGAATCGAGAGACCCAGTACTTC

v_call: TRBV4-2
clone_size: NA
d_call: NA
j_call: TRBJ2-1
cdr3_aa: CASSQGYTSSREQFF
cdr3_nt: TGTGCCAGCAGCCAAGGTTACACCTCCTCCCGGGAGCAGTTCTTC

v_call: TRBV7-8
clone_size: NA
d_call: NA
j_call: TRBJ1-2
cdr3_aa: CASSLLRTSYGYTF
cdr3_nt: TGTGCCAGCAGCTTATTACGGACCTCCTATGGCTACACCTTC

v_call: TRBV28
clone_size: NA
d_call: TRBD2
j_call: TRBJ2-3
cdr3_aa: CASSLVLAGGLGTDTQYF
cdr3_nt: TGTGCCAGCAGTTTAGTCCTAGCGGGAGGTCTCGGCACAGATACGCAGTATTTT

v_call: TRBV4-1
clone_size: NA
d_call: TRBD1
j_call: TRBJ1-5
cdr3_aa: CASSPQPWGTVRSNQPQHF
cdr3_nt: TGCGCCAGCAGCCCTCAACCCTGGGGGACAGTACGTAGCAATCAGCCCCAGCATTTT

v_call: TRBV27
clone_size: NA
d_call: NA
j_call: TRBJ1-2
cdr3_aa: CASSLSRGGNYGYTF
cdr3_nt: TGTGCCAGCAGTTTATCGAGGGGGGGAAACTATGGCTACACCTTC